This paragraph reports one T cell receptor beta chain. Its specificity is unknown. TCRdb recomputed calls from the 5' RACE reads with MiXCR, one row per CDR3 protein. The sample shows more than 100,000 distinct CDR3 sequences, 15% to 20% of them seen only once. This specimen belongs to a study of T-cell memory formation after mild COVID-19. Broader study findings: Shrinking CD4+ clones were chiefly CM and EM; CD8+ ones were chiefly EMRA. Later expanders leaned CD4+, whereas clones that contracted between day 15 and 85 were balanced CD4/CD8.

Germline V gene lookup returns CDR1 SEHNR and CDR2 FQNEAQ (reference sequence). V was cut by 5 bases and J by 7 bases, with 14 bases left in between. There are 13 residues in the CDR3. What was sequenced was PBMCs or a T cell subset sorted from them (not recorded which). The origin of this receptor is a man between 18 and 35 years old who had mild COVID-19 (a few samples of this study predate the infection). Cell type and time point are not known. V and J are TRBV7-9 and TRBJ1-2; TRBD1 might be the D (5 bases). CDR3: CASSPTGDGGYTF. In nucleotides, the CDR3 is TGTGCCAGCAGCCCTACGGGGGACGGTGGCTACACCTTC.